One and the same sample provided the 5 T cell receptor beta chains below, sequenced in a study of CD8 T cells in ankylosing spondylitis. TCRdb ran MiXCR on the 5' RACE reads and lists one entry per CDR3 protein. The sample contains just under 550,000 distinct CDR3 sequences, approximately 11% of which appear only once. Antigens for these TCRs are unknown. Study findings and constraints: Ankylosing spondylitis blood appeared to be characterized by a TCR beta motif of 7 to 9 highly homologous variants.

Sequenced: blood, either unsorted or a sorted T cell fraction (not recorded which). Receptors were obtained from a male donor with ankylosing spondylitis.

The chain couples TRBV7-2 to TRBJ2-1; the match to TRBD2 covers 7 bases. The germline gives CDR1 SGHTA, CDR2 FQGNSA. CDR3 length equals 14 residues. The ends lost 0 bases at V and 8 bases at J; junction bases unmatched: 4. CDR3 DNA sequence: TGTGCCAGCAGCTTAGCGGGGGGGAGCTATGAGCAGTTCTTC. Amino acids: CASSLAGGSYEQFF.

The rearrangement links TRBV7-9 to TRBJ1-3; a possible D gene is TRBD1 (5 bases). From germline, CDR1 is SEHNR and CDR2 FQNEAQ (reference sequence). Trimming stripped 5 bases from V and 2 bases from J, with 19 bases between. The CDR3 runs 17 residues. CDR3 sequence reads: CASSVPRGGTAGNTIYF. The CDR3 DNA reads as TGTGCCAGCAGCGTTCCACGGGGAGGGACGGCTGGAAACACCATATATTTT.

This clonotype is deemed medium-sized. V is TRBV12-3 or TRBV12-4 and J is TRBJ1-1, with no clear D. Trimming shortened V by 7 bases and J by 1 base, and 10 bases separated the two germline ends. The CDR3 covers 13 residues. DNA for the CDR3: TGTGCCAGCACAAGGAGAGAGAACACTGAAGCTTTCTTT. Its protein is CASTRRENTEAFF.

This clonotype came up a few times. This rearrangement joins TRBV27 to TRBJ1-5, with 12 bases identical to TRBD1. The trim removed 4 bases at V and 4 bases at J, leaving 2 bases unmatched. CDR1 and CDR2 (germline): MNHEY, SMNVEV (reference sequence). The length of the CDR3 is 15 residues. The CDR3 here is CASSSGQGANQPQHF. The CDR3 DNA reads as TGTGCCAGCAGTTCGGGACAGGGGGCTAATCAGCCCCAGCATTTT.

This clonotype was detected ten times or more. The chain carries TRBV25-1 and TRBJ2-7, with unresolved D. The germline V gene has CDR1 MGHDK and CDR2 SYGVNS. V lost 1 base and J lost 4, with 14 bases in between. The CDR3 has 15 amino acids. CDR3 loop: CASSESGRESYEQYF. The CDR3 DNA reads as TGTGCCAGCAGTGAATCTGGACGTGAGAGTTACGAGCAGTACTTC.